These 23 T cell receptor beta chains were all obtained from the same sample, sequenced in a study of early T cells in non-severe SARS-CoV-2 infection. MiXCR, applied by TCRdb to the 5' RACE reads, yields one record per CDR3 protein. This sample has tens of thousands of distinct CDR3 sequences, with roughly an eighth found just once. The sample was whole blood. Receptors originate from an adult who was a healthcare worker with PCR-confirmed SARS-CoV-2 infection or an uninfected control (not recorded which).

The chain has TRBV6-5 and TRBJ1-3; a possible D gene is TRBD1 (5 bases). Looked up from germline, CDR1 is MNHEY and CDR2 is SVGAGI. V lost 6 bases, J lost 2 bases, and 8 bases lay in between. This CDR3 comprises 13 residues. The CDR3 DNA reads as TGTGCCAGCAGGGAGGGGCCTGGAAACACCATATATTTT. It codes for CASREGPGNTIYF.

This clonotype was seen a handful of times. The chain employs TRBV4-2 and TRBJ2-7, with TRBD1 identical over 9 bases. This CDR3 comprises 15 residues. Trimming cost V 4 bases and J 3 bases; bases outside gene matches: 7. Germline V gene sequence: CDR1 LGHNA, CDR2 YNFKEQ. The CDR3 here is CASSPTGTGIYEQYF. As DNA, the CDR3 is TGTGCCAGCAGCCCCACCGGGACAGGGATCTACGAGCAGTACTTC.

This clonotype was counted many times. The chain uses TRBV2 and TRBJ2-1; 9 bases agree with TRBD2. J lost 8 bases, V lost 2 bases, and 4 bases had no gene match. Germline assignment: CDR1 SNHLY and CDR2 FYNNEI. The CDR3 sequence is 14 residues long. The CDR3 here is CASSEIAGEDEQFF. The DNA of the CDR3 is TGTGCCAGCAGTGAAATAGCGGGGGAAGATGAGCAGTTCTTC.

This sequence joins TRBV30 and TRBJ2-5; no clear D gene. The V and J ends lost 0 bases and 14 bases respectively, with 16 bases between them. The CDR3 length is 12 residues. CDR1 is GTSNPN and CDR2 is SVGIG in the germline V gene (reference sequence). CDR3 amino acids: CAWSVVRGTPYF. DNA of the CDR3: TGTGCCTGGAGTGTGGTTAGAGGTACACCATACTTC.

In its sample, this clonotype was seen many times. The chain uses TRBV3-1 and TRBJ2-7; tentative D call: TRBD2 (6 bases). The CDR3 length is 15 residues. Trimming cost V 1 base and J 1 base, with 11 bases left between them. CDR1 is LGHDT, CDR2 YNNKEL, per germline (reference sequence). CDR3 region: CASSQVGGVSYEQYF. CDR3 in DNA: TGTGCCAGCAGCCAAGTGGGCGGGGTTTCCTACGAGCAGTACTTC.

The chain employs TRBV5-1 and TRBJ2-7; no firm D call. Germline values: CDR1 SGHRS, CDR2 YFSETQ. V was trimmed by 2 bases and J by 6 bases, leaving 12 bases between them. The CDR3 extends over 13 amino acids. The CDR3 region has the DNA TGCGCCAGCAGCTTCGACCGTTTCTCCGAGCAGTACTTC. The encoded protein is CASSFDRFSEQYF.

This clonotype was detected many times. The chain links TRBV7-6 to TRBJ2-2; 13 bases align to TRBD2. The CDR3 is made up of 16 amino acids. The J segment lost 4 bases and the V segment lost 5 bases, leaving 4 bases of the junction unmatched. Per germline, CDR1 SGHVS and CDR2 FNYEAQ. The CDR3 nucleotides read TGTGCCAGCAGCGGACGACTAGCGGGAGGCACCGGGGAGCTGTTTTTT. Translated, it gives CASSGRLAGGTGELFF.

The genes are TRBV7-2 and TRBJ1-1; D ambiguous. The CDR3 totals 13 residues. V was trimmed by 5 bases and J by 2 bases, leaving 9 bases between them. Germline CDR1 SGHTA, CDR2 FQGNSA. The CDR3 DNA sequence: TGTGCCAGCAGCCCTAGGCCAAACACTGAAGCTTTCTTT. As protein: CASSPRPNTEAFF.

The sample holds a few counts of this clonotype. The chain is built from TRBV7-7 and TRBJ2-2; D uncertain. Germline V gives CDR1 SSHAT, CDR2 FNYEAQ (reference sequence). V gave up 10 bases and J gave up 1 base, with 10 bases separating them. The CDR3 runs to 13 residues. CDR3: CATFSENTGELFF. The CDR3 DNA sequence: TGTGCCACCTTCTCGGAGAACACCGGGGAGCTGTTTTTT.

In this sample, this clonotype turned up a few times. This chain connects TRBV24-1 to TRBJ2-5; D call uncertain. CDR3 length: 10 residues. Germline V gives CDR1 KGHDR, CDR2 SFDVKD. The CDR3 region has the DNA TGTGGGAGAACGAAAGAGACCCAGTACTTC. Translation: CGRTKETQYF.

The table lists this clonotype with many counts. The chain carries TRBV6-6 and TRBJ1-6; the D gene is possibly TRBD1 (6 bases). Germline CDR1 and CDR2: MNHNY and SVGAGI (reference sequence). The CDR3 extends over 13 amino acids. Trimming took 6 bases from V and 9 from J, leaving 12 bases between them. The CDR3 reads CASRNREGSPLHF. CDR3 bases: TGTGCCAGCAGAAACAGGGAGGGTTCACCCCTCCACTTT.

Ten or more counts support this clonotype. This rearrangement joins TRBV28 to TRBJ1-2; 7 bases fit TRBD1. Germline CDR1 MDHEN, CDR2 SYDVKM. The CDR3 runs to 13 residues. CDR3 amino acids: CASTQGGDYGYTF. CDR3 DNA sequence: TGTGCATCTACCCAGGGGGGAGACTATGGCTACACCTTC.

This clonotype was recorded a few times. The rearrangement links TRBV10-2 to TRBJ1-2; TRBD1 agrees at 8 bases. Unmatched junction bases numbered 9, after V lost 3 bases and J lost 3 bases. This CDR3 is built from 16 residues. In germline, CDR1 is WSHSY, CDR2 SAAADI. The CDR3 nucleotides are TGCGCCAGCAGTGACCCGCAGGGGGCTAGGGACTATGGCTACACCTTC. Protein sequence: CASSDPQGARDYGYTF.

The genes are TRBV15 and TRBJ2-3; tentatively, D is TRBD1 or TRBD2 (5 bases each). V was shortened by 6 bases and J by 2 bases, with 15 bases between the two germline ends. CDR3 length equals 15 residues. Looked up from germline, CDR1 is LNHNV and CDR2 is YYDKDF (reference sequence). CDR3: CATRKILGVTDTQYF. The DNA of the CDR3 is TGTGCCACCAGAAAGATATTGGGGGTCACAGATACGCAGTATTTT.

This clonotype was recorded many times. The chain has TRBV4-3 and TRBJ2-2; weak D call: TRBD2 (6 bases). The CDR3 consists of 14 residues. Germline V gene lookup returns CDR1 LGHNA and CDR2 YSLEER. Trimming removed 1 base at V and 4 bases at J, with 7 bases between. CDR3 coding DNA: TGCGCCAGCAGCCAAGTTAGCGGCACCGGGGAGCTGTTTTTT. It encodes CASSQVSGTGELFF.

This clonotype was recorded a few times. CDR3 sequence: CASRGPAGGSTDTQYF. The CDR3 DNA follows: TGTGCCAGCAGAGGGCCAGCGGGAGGGAGCACAGATACGCAGTATTTT. The rearrangement uses TRBV7-2 and TRBJ2-3; 10 bases are a match to TRBD2. Germline CDR1 is SGHTA and CDR2 is FQGNSA. The CDR3 runs 16 residues. The junction had 6 bases not matched to a gene; V was cut back by 6 bases and J by 0 bases.

This rearrangement joins TRBV7-3 to TRBJ2-2; TRBD1 agrees at 7 bases. Unmatched junction bases numbered 8, after V lost 6 bases and J lost 13 bases. The CDR3 runs to 12 residues. Germline V gene lookup returns CDR1 SGHTA and CDR2 FQGTGA. For the CDR3, the DNA is TGTGCCAGCAGTCTTCCGGGACAGCGGCTGTTTTTT. Translating it yields CASSLPGQRLFF.

CDR3 in amino acids: CSARDLGNREVHTF. In DNA form, the CDR3 reads TGCAGTGCTAGAGATCTGGGGAACAGGGAGGTCCACACCTTC. The chain combines TRBV20-1 with TRBJ1-2; D may be TRBD1 (6 bases). V was cut by 0 bases and J by 12 bases, with 20 bases left in between. This CDR3 region has 14 residues. Germline V gene data show CDR1 as DFQATT and CDR2 as SNEGSKA (reference sequence).

This clonotype was picked up many times. This chain links TRBV7-8 with TRBJ1-5, with no clear D. V gave up 5 bases and J gave up 4 bases, with 9 bases separating them. This CDR3 contains 13 residues. CDR1 SGHVS and CDR2 FQNEAQ come from the germline V gene. CDR3 bases: TGTGCCAGCAGCATCCGGGATAATCAGCCCCAGCATTTT. Translation gives CASSIRDNQPQHF.

The V gene is TRBV20-1, the J gene TRBJ2-7; 12 bases fit TRBD2. Per germline, CDR1 DFQATT and CDR2 SNEGSKA (reference sequence). The CDR3 spans 14 residues. V was clipped by 5 bases and J by 3 bases; unmatched bases: 5. The CDR3 DNA sequence: TGCAGTGCTTCTAGCGGGAGGGCAGGCTACGAGCAGTACTTC. It specifies CSASSGRAGYEQYF.

This clonotype was observed a handful of times. The chain combines TRBV4-2 with TRBJ1-2; perhaps TRBD1 as D (6 bases). This CDR3 contains 15 residues. Looked up from germline, CDR1 is LGHNA and CDR2 is YNFKEQ. V lost 0 bases and J lost 4, with 12 bases in between. The DNA for the CDR3 is TGTGCCAGCAGCCAAGATGCAGGGGAGGCCTATGGCTACACCTTC. Translation gives CASSQDAGEAYGYTF.

This clonotype was picked up many times. The genes are TRBV7-3 and TRBJ2-7; 10 nucleotides align to TRBD2. Germline values: CDR1 SGHTA, CDR2 FQGTGA. Trimming took 2 bases from V and 6 from J; bases not matched to a gene: 13. The CDR3 extends over 17 amino acids. CDR3 residues: CASSLPTPSGRSSEQYF. CDR3 coding DNA: TGTGCCAGCAGCTTACCGACTCCTAGCGGGAGAAGCAGCGAGCAGTACTTC.

This clonotype was counted at least ten times. V gene TRBV4-2 combines with J gene TRBJ1-1; no clear D. The germline V gene encodes CDR1 LGHNA and CDR2 YNFKEQ. Deletions cut 0 bases from V and 5 bases from J, with 10 bases between. The CDR3 consists of 14 residues. CDR3: CASSQETRRTEAFF. The CDR3 nucleotides read TGTGCCAGCAGCCAAGAGACTCGAAGGACTGAAGCTTTCTTT.